This is a list of T cell receptor beta chains from one sample in a study of a mutant IDH1 vaccine in newly diagnosed glioma. Generated by immunoSEQ multiplex PCR, the TCRdb table keeps only in-frame clones and is missing some. This table has about 16,000 clones, over 75% appearing once. The sample in question was PBMCs, obtained from a glioma patient treated with radiotherapy, temozolomide or both. The receptors shown here come from a middle-aged woman with glioma. Some clones in this sample may be carry-over from other donors' samples. CDR3s include the opening cysteine and the closing phenylalanine or tryptophan. The D gene is left open where the match is weak. The size of a clone is reported for some rows only, either as once, few or many, or as a class for expanded clones.

TRBV4-1	NA	TRBD2	TRBJ2-6	TGCGCCAGCAGCCGCCGTGGGGGGGAGAGCTCTGGGGCCAACGTCCTGACTTTC	CASSRRGGESSGANVLTF
TRBV2	NA	NA	TRBJ2-3	TGTGCCAGCAGCTTAGGGACTGGGCCAGATACGCAGTATTTT	CASSLGTGPDTQYF
TRBV19	NA	NA	TRBJ1-1	TGTGCCAGTAGTATCTCGGGGTCGAACACTGAAGCTTTCTTT	CASSISGSNTEAFF
TRBV7-2	NA	TRBD1	TRBJ2-5	TGTGCCAGCAGCGACCAGACAGGGGTGAAGACCCAGTACTTC	CASSDQTGVKTQYF
TRBV6-5	NA	TRBD2	TRBJ2-1	TGTGCCAGCAGTTACACCGCTAGCGGGAGGAGGAATGAGCAGTTCTTC	CASSYTASGRRNEQFF
TRBV7-9	NA	NA	TRBJ1-4	TGTGCCAGCAGCTTGGGAGGGCAGGGGGAAAAACTGTTTTTT	CASSLGGQGEKLFF
TRBV30	NA	NA	TRBJ2-3	TGTGCCTGTTCCCGCCTAGCCGCTAGCACAGATACGCAGTATTTT	CACSRLAASTDTQYF
TRBV6-1	NA	NA	TRBJ2-7	TGTGCCAGCAGTGAAGCGGCCCCGGGCGACGGGGACGAGCAGTACTTC	CASSEAAPGDGDEQYF
TRBV2	NA	NA	TRBJ1-1	TGTGCCAGCAGTGAAAAGGCATACATGAACACTGAAGCTTTCTTT	CASSEKAYMNTEAFF
TRBV6-5	NA	TRBD1	TRBJ2-7	TGTGCCAGCAGTTACAGGGGGCCCCCCAACGAGCAGTACTTC	CASSYRGPPNEQYF
TRBV6-1	NA	NA	TRBJ2-7	TGTGCCACCGGAAGGGCAGGCCCTTACTACGAGCAGTACTTC	CATGRAGPYYEQYF
TRBV5-1	NA	NA	TRBJ1-4	TGCGCCAGCAGCCTGTTGGGGGCAACTAATGAAAAACTGTTTTTT	CASSLLGATNEKLFF
TRBV30	NA	NA	TRBJ2-2	TGTGCCTGGAGCGCAGGGTTTGAGGAGCTGTTTTTT	CAWSAGFEELFF
TRBV4-1	NA	TRBD2	TRBJ2-2	TGCGCCAGCAGCCAAGGACGGGGGGAGGCCGGGGAGCTGTTTTTT	CASSQGRGEAGELFF
TRBV30	NA	NA	TRBJ1-1	TGTGCCTGGGGAGGGGGAGTAAAGGCTGAAGCTTTCTTT	CAWGGGVKAEAFF
TRBV6-1	NA	TRBD1	TRBJ2-7	TGTGCCAGCATCGAAGGGACAGGGATCTACGAGCAGTACTTC	CASIEGTGIYEQYF
TRBV30	NA	NA	TRBJ1-2	TGTGCCTGGAGCCCTGCACAGGGTGTAGGAGGCTACACCTTC	CAWSPAQGVGGYTF
TRBV6-5	once	NA	TRBJ2-1	TGTGCCAGCAGCGGCCTGTCTGCTCGTGAGCAGTTCTTC	CASSGLSAREQFF
TRBV30	NA	NA	TRBJ1-1	TGTGCCTGGAGTGACGTGGGTTCTGAAGCTTTCTTT	CAWSDVGSEAFF
TRBV18	NA	NA	TRBJ2-2	TGTGCCAGCTCAGTTCCGGACACCGGGGAGCTGTTTTTT	CASSVPDTGELFF
TRBV2	NA	NA	TRBJ2-7	TGTGCCAGCAGTAGACAGGGAGGGGGCGAGCAGTACTTC	CASSRQGGGEQYF
TRBV2	NA	TRBD2	TRBJ2-7	TGTGCCAGCGGGAGGGTCTCCTACGAGCAGTACTTC	CASGRVSYEQYF
TRBV6-5	NA	NA	TRBJ1-3	TGTGCCAGCAGTTACTCCGAGGGACGAAACACCATATATTTT	CASSYSEGRNTIYF
TRBV2	NA	NA	TRBJ1-1	TGTGCCAGCAGTGTCCACAGTGTAAGCACTGAAGCTTTCTTT	CASSVHSVSTEAFF
TRBV30	NA	NA	TRBJ1-1	TGTGCCTGGGACATCAGCAGGGACACTGAAGCTTTCTTT	CAWDISRDTEAFF
TRBV5-4	NA	NA	TRBJ2-7	TGTGCCAGCAGCTTGAGGGCTACCGAGCAGTACTTC	CASSLRATEQYF
TRBV5-1	NA	TRBD2	TRBJ2-2	TGCGCCAGCAGCTTGGCCGGGGGGAAAGGAGGGAACACCGGGGAGCTGTTTTTT	CASSLAGGKGGNTGELFF
TRBV10-3	few	TRBD1	TRBJ1-2	TGTGCCAGCAGTGGACAGGGGGCTCACTATGGCTACACCTTC	CASSGQGAHYGYTF
TRBV19	NA	NA	TRBJ1-4	TGTGCCAGTAGTTCGCCGGGACGGAAGTCAACTAATGAAAAACTGTTTTTT	CASSSPGRKSTNEKLFF
TRBV6-1	NA	NA	TRBJ1-1	TGTGCCAGCACGGCCATCGAGGGGAGAGAAACTGAAGCTTTCTTT	CASTAIEGRETEAFF
TRBV5-1	NA	NA	TRBJ1-2	TGCGCCAGCAGCTCCACTTCACAGGGAAACTATGGCTACACCTTC	CASSSTSQGNYGYTF
TRBV7-2	NA	TRBD2	TRBJ2-5	TGTGCCAGCAGCGTGACTAGCGGCCAGGGTGAGACCCAGTACTTC	CASSVTSGQGETQYF
TRBV5-4	NA	NA	TRBJ2-1	TGTGCCAGCAGCTTTGAGTACAGCTCCTACAATGAGCAGTTCTTC	CASSFEYSSYNEQFF
TRBV2	NA	NA	TRBJ1-2	TGTGCCAGCGGCCGGGGCGGAAAGGCCCACAACTATGGCTACACCTTC	CASGRGGKAHNYGYTF
TRBV27	NA	TRBD2	TRBJ2-4	TGTGCCAGCAGTTTAAAGGGGACTAGCGGCCCCAAAAACATTCAGTACTTC	CASSLKGTSGPKNIQYF
TRBV30	NA	NA	TRBJ1-1	TGTGCCTGCCAGTACCAGAGCACTGAAGCTTTCTTT	CACQYQSTEAFF
TRBV7-9	NA	NA	TRBJ2-7	TGTGCCAGCAGCTTTCCCCCCGGACACTTCGCGAACTACGAGCAGTACTTC	CASSFPPGHFANYEQYF
TRBV5-1	NA	TRBD1	TRBJ2-7	TGCGCCAGGACAGGGAACGAGCAGTACTTC	CARTGNEQYF
TRBV10-2	NA	NA	TRBJ1-5	TGCGCCAGCAGTGAAAACGGGGATCAGCCCCAGCATTTT	CASSENGDQPQHF
TRBV11-2	NA	NA	TRBJ2-1	TGTGCCAGCAGCCGGCCCGGTTCTAATGAGCAGTTCTTC	CASSRPGSNEQFF
TRBV10-3	NA	NA	TRBJ2-5	TGTGCCATCAGTGTTGTAGGAGGGGTCCAAGAGACCCAGTACTTC	CAISVVGGVQETQYF
TRBV28	NA	NA	TRBJ1-1	TGTGCCAGCAGTTTGTATACAGTCGGAGCTTTCTTT	CASSLYTVGAFF
TRBV29-1	NA	TRBD2	TRBJ2-5	TGCAGCGTTAGGACTAGCGGGGGCTACCAAGAGACCCAGTACTTC	CSVRTSGGYQETQYF
TRBV10-2	NA	NA	TRBJ1-3	TGCGCCAGCAGTGAGGGAAACACCATATATTTT	CASSEGNTIYF
TRBV29-1	few	NA	TRBJ1-5	TGCAGCGTGAGGGGGACACCGGAGGAGCCCCAGCATTTT	CSVRGTPEEPQHF
TRBV2	NA	NA	TRBJ2-7	TGTGCCAGTCAGGTCGGGGTGGTAAGCGAGCAGTACTTC	CASQVGVVSEQYF
TRBV5-1	NA	TRBD1	TRBJ2-7	TGCGCCAGCAGCCTCCGGACAGGGGGCATCTACGAGCAGTACTTC	CASSLRTGGIYEQYF
TRBV7-8	NA	TRBD1	TRBJ1-3	TGTGCCAGCAGCGTAACAGGGGCATTCTCTGGAAACACCATATATTTT	CASSVTGAFSGNTIYF
TRBV28	NA	NA	TRBJ1-2	TGTGCCAGCAGCGAAGGCGGGTTTGGCTACACCTTC	CASSEGGFGYTF
TRBV6-1	NA	NA	TRBJ2-2	TGTGCCAGCAGACTGACAGGAACCGGGGAGCTGTTTTTT	CASRLTGTGELFF
TRBV28	NA	TRBD1	TRBJ2-5	TGTGCCAGCACACAGGGGAACCAAGAGACCCAGTACTTC	CASTQGNQETQYF
TRBV29-1	NA	TRBD2	TRBJ2-3	TGCAGCGTCCAATTACTAGCGGGTGGCACAGATACGCAGTATTTT	CSVQLLAGGTDTQYF